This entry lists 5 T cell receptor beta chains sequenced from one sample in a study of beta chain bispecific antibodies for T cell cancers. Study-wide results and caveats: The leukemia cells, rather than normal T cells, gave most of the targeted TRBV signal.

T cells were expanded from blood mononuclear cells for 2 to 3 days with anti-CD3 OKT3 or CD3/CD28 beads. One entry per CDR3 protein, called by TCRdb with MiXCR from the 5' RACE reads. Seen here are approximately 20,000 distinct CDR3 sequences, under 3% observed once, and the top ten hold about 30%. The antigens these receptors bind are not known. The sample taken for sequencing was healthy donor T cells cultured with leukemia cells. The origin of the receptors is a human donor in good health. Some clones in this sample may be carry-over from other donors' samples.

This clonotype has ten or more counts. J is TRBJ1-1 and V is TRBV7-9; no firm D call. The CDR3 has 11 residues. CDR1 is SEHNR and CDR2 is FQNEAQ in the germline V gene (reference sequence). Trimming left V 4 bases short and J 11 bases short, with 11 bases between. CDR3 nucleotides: TGTGCCAGCAGCTCCCAGCTGCGGGCTTTCTTT. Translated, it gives CASSSQLRAFF.

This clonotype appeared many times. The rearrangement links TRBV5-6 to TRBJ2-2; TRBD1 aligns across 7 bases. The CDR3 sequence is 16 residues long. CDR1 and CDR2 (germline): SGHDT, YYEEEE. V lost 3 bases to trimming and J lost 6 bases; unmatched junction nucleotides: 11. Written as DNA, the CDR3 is TGTGCCAGCAGCTCGCAAGGGCGGCAGGGGGCCGGGGAGCTGTTTTTT. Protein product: CASSSQGRQGAGELFF.

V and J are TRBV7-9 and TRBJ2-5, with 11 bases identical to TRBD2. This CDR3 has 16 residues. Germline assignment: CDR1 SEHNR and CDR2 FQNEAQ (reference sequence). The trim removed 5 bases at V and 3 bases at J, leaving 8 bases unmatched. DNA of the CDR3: TGTGCCAGCAGCCTTACTAGCGGGGGATCGGAAGAGACCCAGTACTTC. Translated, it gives CASSLTSGGSEETQYF.

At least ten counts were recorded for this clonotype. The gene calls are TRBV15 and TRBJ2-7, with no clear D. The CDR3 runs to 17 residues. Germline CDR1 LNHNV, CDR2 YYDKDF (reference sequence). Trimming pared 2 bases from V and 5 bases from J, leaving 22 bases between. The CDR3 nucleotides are TGTGCCACCAGCAGAACAATTGAGCTGGTTGATTGGGACGAGCAGTACTTC. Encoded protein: CATSRTIELVDWDEQYF.

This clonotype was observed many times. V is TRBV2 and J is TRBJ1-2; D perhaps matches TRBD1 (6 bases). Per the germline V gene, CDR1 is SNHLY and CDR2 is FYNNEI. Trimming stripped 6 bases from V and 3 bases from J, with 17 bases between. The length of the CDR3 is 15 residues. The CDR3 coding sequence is TGTGCCAGCAGACCGAGCTCGGGGGGCGACTATGGCTACACCTTC. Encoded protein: CASRPSSGGDYGYTF.